Listed below are T cell receptor beta chains from one sample, sequenced in a study of beta chain features in type 1 diabetes. The method was immunoSEQ multiplex PCR; TCRdb's version includes in-frame clones alone and lacks a portion of them. The table lists 300,000 to 450,000 clones, 10% to 15% of them singletons. Sequencing was carried out using naive CD4+ T cells from blood. The receptors were gathered from a man younger than 35 in good health. Both conserved end residues are part of each CDR3. D genes are given only for firm matches. Clone size is shown for a subset of rows, as once, few, many or a class of expanded clone.

size	V	D	J	length	DNA	CDR3
few	TRBV4-2	NA	TRBJ1-4	14	TGTGCCAGCAGCCAAGGGGGCCGGTGGGAAAAACTGTTTTTT	CASSQGGRWEKLFF
few	TRBV28	TRBD1	TRBJ1-1	14	TGTGCCAGCCGAAGGGGACAGACGAACACTGAAGCTTTCTTT	CASRRGQTNTEAFF
NA	TRBV5-4	NA	TRBJ2-1	17	TGTGCCAGCAGCTTGGTCTCCTCGCGGGGCCTTTACAATGAGCAGTTCTTC	CASSLVSSRGLYNEQFF
few	TRBV29-1	NA	TRBJ1-3	11	TGCAGCGTTGGGCAGGGAAACACCATATATTTT	CSVGQGNTIYF
few	TRBV10-3	NA	TRBJ2-7	11	TGTGCCATCACAGACTCCTACGAGCAGTACTTC	CAITDSYEQYF
NA	TRBV29-1	NA	TRBJ2-3	14	TGCAGCGTTGAATTCCTAGCGAGCACAGATACGCAGTATTTT	CSVEFLASTDTQYF
NA	TRBV5-6	NA	TRBJ1-3	15	TGTGCCAGCAGCTTGACAGTGTCGTTTGGAAACACCATATATTTT	CASSLTVSFGNTIYF
NA	TRBV29-1	TRBD1	TRBJ1-1	12	TGCAGCTATAAACAGGGGCGCACTGAAGCTTTCTTT	CSYKQGRTEAFF
few	TRBV2	NA	TRBJ2-4	13	TGTGCCAGCAGGGTTAATAGCCAGGGCATTCAGTACTTC	CASRVNSQGIQYF
NA	TRBV15	TRBD2	TRBJ2-7	14	TGTGCCACCAGCAGACTAGCGGGCTCCTACGAGCAGTACTTC	CATSRLAGSYEQYF
few	TRBV6-5	TRBD1	TRBJ2-7	14	TGTGCCAGCAGTCCGCGGGCAGGGGGCTACGAGCAGTACTTC	CASSPRAGGYEQYF
few	TRBV5-4	NA	TRBJ2-3	15	TGTGCCAGCAACACCCGGGACTGGTACACAGATACGCAGTATTTT	CASNTRDWYTDTQYF
NA	TRBV30	TRBD2	TRBJ2-2	16	TGTGCCTGGAGGGTAAAGACTAGCGGGAGCTCTGGGGAGCTGTTTTTT	CAWRVKTSGSSGELFF
few	TRBV7-6	TRBD2	TRBJ2-7	14	TGTGCCAGCAGCTTGCCTAGCGGGGGCGGGGAGCAGTACTTC	CASSLPSGGGEQYF
NA	TRBV19	TRBD1	TRBJ2-3	16	TGTGCCAGTAGTTCGAACCGGGACAGGCCCCGAGATACGCAGTATTTT	CASSSNRDRPRDTQYF
NA	TRBV5-6	NA	TRBJ2-7	13	TGTGCCAGCAGCCCCCTCAACAACTACGAGCAGTACTTC	CASSPLNNYEQYF
few	TRBV7-3	NA	TRBJ2-3	16	TGTGCCAGCAGCTTAATCGGTGGTAGCATGGCAGATACGCAGTATTTT	CASSLIGGSMADTQYF
NA	TRBV18	NA	TRBJ1-1	15	TGTGCCAGCTCACCCAACAGGGAAGCAAGGACTGAAGCTTTCTTT	CASSPNREARTEAFF
NA	TRBV30	TRBD2	TRBJ2-7	14	TGTGCCTCCACCGGTACTAGCGGCTCCTACGAGCAGTACTTC	CASTGTSGSYEQYF
few	TRBV6-5	TRBD2	TRBJ2-7	13	TGTGCCAGCACCCAGGCGGGGGGCCGCGAGCAGTACTTC	CASTQAGGREQYF
NA	TRBV30	NA	TRBJ1-3	13	TGTGCCTGGACGGGTGCCTCTGGAAACACCATATATTTT	CAWTGASGNTIYF
few	TRBV9	NA	TRBJ2-7	14	TGTGCCAGCAGCGTCGGAGGTGGGATAGGGGGGCAGTACTTC	CASSVGGGIGGQYF
few	TRBV19	NA	TRBJ1-5	15	TGTGCCAGTAGTATAGTTTCCAGGCGCAATCAGCCCCAGCATTTT	CASSIVSRRNQPQHF
few	TRBV5-6	NA	TRBJ1-2	11	TGTGCCAGCAGCTTATATAGTGGCTACACCTTC	CASSLYSGYTF
NA	TRBV7-2	NA	TRBJ2-2	15	TGTGCCAGCAGCTTACGCACCAGGAACACCGGGGAGCTGTTTTTT	CASSLRTRNTGELFF
NA	TRBV21-1	NA	TRBJ2-3	16	TGTGCCAGCAGCTTAAGGGGCTGCGGAGGCACAGATACGCAGTATTTT	CASSLRGCGGTDTQYF
once	TRBV5-1	TRBD1	TRBJ1-1	16	TGCGCCAGCAGCTCTCGACAGGGGTACATGAACACTGAAGCTTTCTTT	CASSSRQGYMNTEAFF
NA	TRBV7-2	TRBD1	TRBJ1-2	16	TGTGCCAGCAGCTTAGCGCAGACAGGGAGCGACTATGGCTACACCTTC	CASSLAQTGSDYGYTF
few	TRBV9	NA	TRBJ1-3	17	TGTGCCAGCAGCCCCTACCCGGACGGGAGCTCTGGAAACACCATATATTTT	CASSPYPDGSSGNTIYF
NA	TRBV7-2	TRBD1	TRBJ2-7	14	TGTGCCAGCAGCTTGCACAGGGGACCCTACGAGCAGTACTTC	CASSLHRGPYEQYF
NA	TRBV28	NA	TRBJ1-2	12	TGTGCCAGCAGCCCATACGGCTATGGCTACACCTTC	CASSPYGYGYTF
NA	TRBV19	TRBD1	TRBJ1-2	12	TGTGCCAGTAAAAGACAGGGACATGGCTACACCTTC	CASKRQGHGYTF
NA	TRBV5-4	NA	TRBJ2-4	13	TGTGCCAGCAGCTTTGGGGAGGTCGGCATTCAGTACTTC	CASSFGEVGIQYF
few	TRBV7-9	NA	TRBJ2-7	15	TGTGCCAGCAGCTTAGGGAGCGACCTCCACTACGAGCAGTACTTC	CASSLGSDLHYEQYF
few	TRBV5-1	NA	TRBJ2-5	16	TGCGCCAGCAGCTTGGTCGGGTTCAGATACCAAGAGACCCAGTACTTC	CASSLVGFRYQETQYF
few	TRBV7-9	NA	TRBJ1-2	12	TGTGCCAGCAGTACAGAGAACTATGGCTACACCTTC	CASSTENYGYTF
few	TRBV7-7	TRBD2	TRBJ2-1	16	TGTGCCAGCAGCTTAGGGCGGGGGGGCTCCTACAATGAGCAGTTCTTC	CASSLGRGGSYNEQFF
few	TRBV12-2	NA	TRBJ2-7	15	TGTGCAAGTCGCCCGGGACAGGTAGTCTCCTACGAGCAGTACTTC	CASRPGQVVSYEQYF
NA	TRBV28	NA	TRBJ2-3	14	TGTGCCAGCAGTTTGTCCGGTAGCACAGATACGCAGTATTTT	CASSLSGSTDTQYF
NA	TRBV19	TRBD2	TRBJ2-5	12	TGTGCCAGTAGTAGCGGGGGAGAGACCCAGTACTTC	CASSSGGETQYF
few	TRBV16	NA	TRBJ2-5	12	TGTGCCAGCAGCCAATACATAGCGAACTTTAACTTC	CASSQYIANFNF
NA	TRBV30	NA	TRBJ1-3	13	TGTGCCTGGAGTGCCGGCTCTGGAAACACCATATATTTT	CAWSAGSGNTIYF
NA	TRBV9	NA	TRBJ2-7	13	TGTGCCAGCAGCGTAGCTGGGAGCTACGAGCAGTACTTC	CASSVAGSYEQYF
NA	TRBV5-8	NA	TRBJ2-2	15	TGTGCCACCCGGACCTACGGGAGAGACACCGGGGAGCTGTTTTTT	CATRTYGRDTGELFF
few	TRBV7-3	TRBD2	TRBJ2-2	16	TGTGCCAGCAGTTTGGATAGCGGGAGTAGGACCGGGGAGCTGTTTTTT	CASSLDSGSRTGELFF